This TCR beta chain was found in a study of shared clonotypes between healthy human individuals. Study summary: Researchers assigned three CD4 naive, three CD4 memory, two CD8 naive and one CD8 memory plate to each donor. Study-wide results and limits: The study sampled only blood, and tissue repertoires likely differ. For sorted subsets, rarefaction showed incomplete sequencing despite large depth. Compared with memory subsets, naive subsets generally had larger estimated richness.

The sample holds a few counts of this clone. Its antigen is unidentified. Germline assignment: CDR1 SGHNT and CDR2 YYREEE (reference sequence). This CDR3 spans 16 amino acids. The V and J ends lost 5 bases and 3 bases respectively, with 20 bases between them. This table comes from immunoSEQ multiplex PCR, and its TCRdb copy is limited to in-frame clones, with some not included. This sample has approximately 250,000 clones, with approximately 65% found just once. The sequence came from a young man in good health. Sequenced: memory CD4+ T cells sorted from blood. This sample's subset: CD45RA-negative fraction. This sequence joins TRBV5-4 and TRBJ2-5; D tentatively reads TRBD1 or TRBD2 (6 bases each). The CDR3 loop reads CASSRQLRGAEETQYF. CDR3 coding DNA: TGTGCCAGCAGTCGACAACTTAGGGGGGCAGAAGAGACCCAGTACTTC.